The entry below describes one TCR beta chain. What it binds is not known. Trimming cost V 7 bases and J 12 bases; bases outside gene matches: 9. The CDR3 length is 12 residues. Germline V lookup: CDR1 MNHEY, CDR2 SVGAGI. The authors split each subset's genomic DNA evenly across several immunoSEQ plates. Replicate sorted-subset PCRs were loaded with around 200 ng DNA, 31,000 or so T cell genomes. TCRdb keeps only in-frame clones here, not all; method: immunoSEQ multiplex PCR. The table lists millions of clones, around 95% of them singletons. The sample is drawn from a study of shared clonotypes between healthy human individuals. Notes on the study in general: Non-shared clonotypes had lower generation probabilities than clonotypes shared by all four sorted-subset donors.

The V call is TRBV6-5, the J call TRBJ2-3, with 8 bases aligning to TRBD2. The sample was naive CD4+ T cells sorted from blood. Subset denoted: CD45RA+ positively selected. The source is a man between 18 and 29 years old in good health. CDR3 in DNA: TGTGCCAGCACTTCCTCGGGACTAGTTCAGTATTTT. As protein: CASTSSGLVQYF.